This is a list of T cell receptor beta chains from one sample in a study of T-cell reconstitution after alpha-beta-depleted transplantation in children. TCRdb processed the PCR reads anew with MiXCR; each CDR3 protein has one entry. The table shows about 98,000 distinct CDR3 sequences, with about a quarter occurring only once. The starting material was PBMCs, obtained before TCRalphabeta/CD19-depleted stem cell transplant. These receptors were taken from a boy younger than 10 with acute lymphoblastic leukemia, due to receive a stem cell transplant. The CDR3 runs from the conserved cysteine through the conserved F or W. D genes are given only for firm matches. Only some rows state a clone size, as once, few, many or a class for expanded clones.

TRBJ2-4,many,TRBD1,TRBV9,CASSAGTGEWGKNIQYF,TGTGCCAGCAGCGCCGGGACAGGGGAATGGGGGAAAAACATTCAGTACTTC
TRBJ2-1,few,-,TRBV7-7,CASSPGRGPRIDQFF,TGTGCCAGCAGCCCCGGGCGGGGGCCCCGTATTGATCAGTTCTTC
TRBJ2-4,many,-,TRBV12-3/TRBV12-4,CASSGWQAVDIQYF,TGTGCCAGCAGTGGTTGGCAGGCGGTGGACATTCAGTACTTC
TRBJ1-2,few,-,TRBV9,CASSARTEGGYTF,TGTGCCAGCAGCGCAAGGACAGAGGGTGGCTACACCTTC
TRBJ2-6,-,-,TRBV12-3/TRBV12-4,CASNHQTGANVLTF,TGTGCCAGCAATCACCAAACTGGGGCCAACGTCCTGACTTTC
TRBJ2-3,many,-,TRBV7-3,CASSLNPDTDTQYF,TGTGCCAGCAGCTTAAACCCAGACACAGATACGCAGTATTTT
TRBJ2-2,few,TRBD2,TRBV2,CASSEIGLAENTGELFF,TGTGCCAGCAGTGAAATTGGACTAGCGGAGAACACCGGGGAGCTGTTTTTT
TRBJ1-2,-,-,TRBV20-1,CSASSPSGLGNGYTF,TGCAGTGCTAGCTCCCCCTCAGGGTTAGGGAATGGCTACACCTTC
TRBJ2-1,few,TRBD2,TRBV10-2,CASSVGLAHNEQFF,TGCGCCAGCAGTGTTGGACTAGCCCACAATGAGCAGTTCTTC
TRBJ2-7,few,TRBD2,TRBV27,CASSSGTSGISYEQYF,TGTGCCAGCAGTTCCGGGACTAGCGGGATATCCTACGAGCAGTACTTC
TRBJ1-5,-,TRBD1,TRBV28,CASNDRDRAFQPQHF,TGTGCCAGCAATGACCGGGACAGGGCTTTCCAGCCCCAGCATTTT
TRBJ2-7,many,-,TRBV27,CASSSQFSGEQYF,TGTGCCAGCAGTTCACAGTTCAGTGGCGAGCAGTACTTC
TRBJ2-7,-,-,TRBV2,CASSVQGNEQYF,TGTGCCAGCAGTGTTCAAGGGAACGAGCAGTACTTC
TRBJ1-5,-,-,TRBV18,CASSQTPFSNQPQHF,TGTGCCAGCTCACAAACACCTTTTAGCAATCAGCCCCAGCATTTT
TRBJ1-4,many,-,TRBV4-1,CASSRRAATNEKLFF,TGCGCCAGCAGCCGTAGGGCGGCAACTAATGAAAAACTGTTTTTT
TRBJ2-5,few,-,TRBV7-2,CASSPQGPQETQYF,TGTGCCAGCAGCCCGCAGGGACCGCAAGAGACCCAGTACTTC
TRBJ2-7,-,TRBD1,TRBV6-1,CASNTDRGSYEQYF,TGTGCCAGCAACACGGACAGGGGATCCTACGAGCAGTACTTC
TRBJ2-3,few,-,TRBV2,CASSDSRLPDTQYF,TGTGCCAGCAGTGATAGTAGACTACCAGATACGCAGTATTTT
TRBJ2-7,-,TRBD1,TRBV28,CASSSRQGGRYEQYF,TGTGCCAGCAGCAGCAGACAGGGGGGAAGGTACGAGCAGTACTTC